This T cell receptor beta chain stems from a study of blood T cells in healthy people across ages. Broader study findings: CMV status of donors was unknown, possibly confounding expanded clonotype changes. Roughly linear age-related decline in beta diversity appeared, significant by age around 38.

On this clonotype: The antigen is undetermined.

The authors extracted at least 5.5 micrograms of total RNA per sample. The V end was cut by 5 bases, the J end by 1 base, with 10 bases between. This CDR3 is 13 amino acids long. Germline lookup yields CDR1 SQVTM and CDR2 ANQGSEA. Sample-barcoded 5' priming and a J-beta primer mix drove a second PCR of roughly 7 to 11 cycles. Each cDNA molecule was tagged by a template-switch adaptor that had 12 random nucleotides. MiXCR, applied by TCRdb to the 5' RACE reads, yields one record per CDR3 protein. The sample contains about 1.4 million distinct CDR3 sequences, approximately 60% of which appear only once.

The sample consisted of blood. This clonotype was obtained from a man aged 18-30 years in good health. The V call is TRBV29-1, the J call TRBJ2-3, with D unresolved. The CDR3 is CSVHRSGTDTQYF. The CDR3, as DNA: TGCAGCGTTCATCGATCAGGCACAGATACGCAGTATTTT.